These T cell receptor beta chains were read from a single sample in a study of CD8 T cells in Susac syndrome. MiXCR was run by TCRdb on the immunoSEQ multiplex PCR reads, yielding one entry per CDR3 protein. The table records roughly 200,000 distinct CDR3 sequences, about 91% of them present only once. What was sequenced was CD4+ T cells from PBMCs. Source of these receptors: a human donor with Susac syndrome. Each CDR3 is given with its conserved first and last residue. Not every row has a clone size; where given, it reads once, few, many or a size class.

13 NA TRBJ1-2 TRBV28 CASSFYGNYGYTF
13 NA TRBJ1-2 TRBV10-3 CAITGQENYGYTF
14 few TRBJ2-2 TRBV6-4 CASSPEANTGELFF
18 NA TRBJ1-1 TRBV27 CASSFSLGGGTGTLQAFF
16 once TRBJ2-1 TRBV2 CASSVYGAGVPNEQFF
15 NA TRBJ2-1 TRBV18 CASSPSSGRIGEQFF
16 NA TRBJ2-6 TRBV20-1 CSARSQSRSGANVLTF
15 NA TRBJ2-1 TRBV19 CASSILAGGRNEQFF
12 NA TRBJ2-3 TRBV20-1 CSAGISTDTQYF
16 NA TRBJ1-1 TRBV24-1 CATSDFEGRLNTEAFF
14 NA TRBJ2-3 TRBV2 CASSGAVNTDTQYF
13 NA TRBJ1-1 TRBV5-1 CASSPGQITEAFF
15 NA TRBJ2-2 TRBV11-2 CASSLVQGLTGELFF
12 NA TRBJ2-7 TRBV28 CASKRDGYEQYF
14 NA TRBJ1-4 TRBV6-5 CASSYDGAGEKLFF
15 NA TRBJ2-2 TRBV10-3 CAISLQGDQTGELFF
14 NA TRBJ2-5 TRBV5-6 CASSPPLGLETQYF
17 NA TRBJ2-1 TRBV30 CAWSVLRTSGSYNEQFF
15 NA TRBJ2-3 TRBV5-1 CASSFTSGSTDTQYF
14 few TRBJ2-7 TRBV18 CASSPGQGNYEQYF
14 NA TRBJ2-2 TRBV20-1 CSASSGTSGGELFF
15 once TRBJ1-1 TRBV19 CASSIGQGANTEAFF
15 NA TRBJ2-7 TRBV29-1 CSVDGFNGGPYEQYF
16 NA TRBJ2-7 TRBV12-2 CARRASGGAIVDEQYF
15 NA TRBJ1-5 TRBV2 CASSEGKGGNQPQHF
16 NA TRBJ1-5 TRBV20-1 CSARDQVSGGYQPQHF
14 NA TRBJ1-2 TRBV5-4 CASSLSGRGHGYTF
13 few TRBJ2-7 TRBV28 CASSFSGSYEQYF
15 once TRBJ1-2 TRBV27 CASSLIDSRPDGYTF
11 NA TRBJ2-1 TRBV29-1 CSVDAFDEQFF
16 NA TRBJ1-4 TRBV28 CASRDFTGGLNEKLFF
17 NA TRBJ2-6 TRBV25-1 CASSAEDRGPGANVLTF